The 13 T cell receptor beta chains below were found in one sample sequenced in a study of blood T cell repertoires in COVID-19. Measured with immunoSEQ multiplex PCR; TCRdb has only the in-frame clones, and not every one. The sample lists 140,000 to 150,000 clones; 81% were seen once. Sequencing was done on a sample of peripheral blood. These TCRs come from a human donor in a cohort sampled during active COVID-19.

The V call is TRBV19, the J call TRBJ2-5, with 9 bases identical to TRBD2. The germline V gene has CDR1 LNHDA and CDR2 SQIVND (reference sequence). Germline trimming cut 3 bases from V and 9 bases from J; bases unmatched to any gene: 8. The CDR3 covers 14 residues. CDR3 protein: CASSMDSSGTAQYF. DNA for the CDR3: TGTGCCAGTAGTATGGATTCTAGCGGGACGGCCCAGTACTTC.

This clone turned up a few times. The V call is TRBV24-1, the J call TRBJ2-1; 8 bases fit TRBD1. Looked up from germline, CDR1 is KGHDR and CDR2 is SFDVKD. The CDR3 consists of 14 residues. J lost 5 bases, V lost 4 bases, and 3 bases had no gene match. CDR3 sequence: CATSEPGQDNEQFF. DNA for the CDR3: TGTGCCACCAGTGAACCGGGACAGGACAATGAGCAGTTCTTC.

V usage is TRBV27 and J usage is TRBJ2-2; 7 bases map to TRBD2. After removal of 3 bases from V and 5 bases from J, the junction contained 3 bases not matched to a gene. The CDR3 length is 14 residues. Germline lookup yields CDR1 MNHEY and CDR2 SMNVEV (reference sequence). The CDR3 loop reads CASSFNSGTGELFF. The CDR3 DNA is TGTGCCAGCAGTTTTAATAGCGGGACCGGGGAGCTGTTTTTT.

This clone was observed a few times. The J gene is TRBJ2-7, the V gene TRBV19; 8 bases are shared with TRBD1. Germline V gene lookup returns CDR1 LNHDA and CDR2 SQIVND (reference sequence). V trimming: 3 bases; J trimming: 0 bases; junction bases outside the gene matches: 4. CDR3 length: 15 residues. CDR3: CASSMRTGHSYEQYF. CDR3 sequence (DNA): TGTGCCAGTAGTATGAGGACAGGGCACTCCTACGAGCAGTACTTC.

The genes are TRBV4-3 and TRBJ2-7, with 12 bases fitting TRBD2. CDR3 length: 19 residues. The trim removed 0 bases at V and 8 bases at J, leaving 17 bases unmatched. Germline CDR1 and CDR2: LGHNA and YSLEER. The CDR3 loop reads CASSQETSGSGGTIYKQYF. In DNA, the CDR3 is TGCGCCAGCAGCCAAGAGACTAGCGGGAGCGGGGGGACTATCTATAAGCAGTACTTC.

The CDR3 sequence: CASSPFLLTGSYEQYF. CDR3 DNA: TGTGCCAGCAGCCCCTTTTTACTAACAGGCTCCTACGAGCAGTACTTC. The rearrangement links TRBV27 to TRBJ2-7; possibly TRBD1 for D (5 bases). Trimming removed 6 bases from V and 0 bases from J, with 18 bases in between. The germline V gene has CDR1 MNHEY and CDR2 SMNVEV (reference sequence). CDR3 length: 16 amino acids.

The CDR3 reads CASSSLGLAINTDTQYF. CDR3 bases: TGTGCCAGCAGCTCGTTGGGACTAGCCATCAACACAGATACGCAGTATTTT. The chain joins TRBV7-2 to TRBJ2-3; 9 bases are a match to TRBD2. Germline trimming cut 4 bases from V and 2 bases from J; bases unmatched to any gene: 10. Germline V CDR1 and CDR2: SGHTA, FQGNSA. The CDR3 covers 17 residues.

This chain joins TRBV7-8 and TRBJ1-6; 8 bases map to TRBD1. The CDR3 runs 19 residues. Trimming took 1 base from V and 0 from J; bases not matched to a gene: 8. CDR1 SGHVS and CDR2 FQNEAQ come from the germline V gene. This chain's CDR3 is CASSLGTGWGVSYNSPLHF. The CDR3 DNA follows: TGTGCCAGCAGCTTAGGGACAGGGTGGGGAGTCTCCTATAATTCACCCCTCCACTTT.

The chain employs TRBV28 and TRBJ1-5; the match to TRBD1 covers 8 bases. The ends lost 6 bases at V and 8 bases at J; junction bases unmatched: 15. The CDR3 length is 16 residues. The V gene's germline CDR1 is MDHEN and CDR2 SYDVKM. CDR3 amino acids: CASRRAGDRPGEPQHF. In DNA form, the CDR3 reads TGTGCCAGCAGGCGGGCGGGGGACAGGCCAGGTGAGCCCCAGCATTTT.

The gene calls are TRBV7-2 and TRBJ1-1; a possible D gene is TRBD1 (6 bases). This CDR3 contains 15 residues. Germline assignment: CDR1 SGHTA and CDR2 FQGNSA. Trimming shortened V by 6 bases and J by 3 bases, and 17 bases separated the two germline ends. The CDR3 protein is CASRSVWQGHTEAFF. CDR3 nucleotides: TGTGCCAGCAGAAGCGTTTGGCAGGGGCACACTGAAGCTTTCTTT.

This clone was observed a few times. The V call is TRBV4-3, the J call TRBJ1-5, with 9 bases fitting TRBD1. Germline CDR1 is LGHNA and CDR2 is YSLEER. CDR3 size: 17 residues. J gave up 2 bases and V 0 bases, and 5 bases lay outside the gene matches. CDR3 DNA sequence: TGCGCCAGCAGCCAAGACCTGGACAGGGGTCGCAATCAGCCCCAGCATTTT. It is translated as CASSQDLDRGRNQPQHF.

V and J are TRBV23-1 and TRBJ2-7; TRBD2 matches at 12 bases. TRBV23-1 belongs to the ORF category, with a function that is uncertain. The trim removed 4 bases at V and 1 base at J, leaving 5 bases unmatched. The length of the CDR3 is 16 residues. The CDR3 loop reads CASSLLGLAGSYEQYF. In DNA form, the CDR3 reads TGCGCCAGCAGTCTTTTGGGACTAGCGGGTTCCTACGAGCAGTACTTC.

This sequence joins TRBV9 and TRBJ2-2; D is possibly TRBD2 (7 bases). Trimming pared 0 bases from V and 6 bases from J, leaving 21 bases between. Looked up from germline, CDR1 is SGDLS and CDR2 is YYNGEE. This CDR3 contains 18 residues. CDR3 coding DNA: TGTGCCAGCAGCGTAGAGGATTTGGGGCGGGGGCTTCCCGGGGAGCTGTTTTTT. Amino acids: CASSVEDLGRGLPGELFF.